A selection of T cell receptor beta chains follows, all from one sample in a study of cytomegalovirus exposure and HLA in healthy donors. This table comes from immunoSEQ multiplex PCR, and its TCRdb copy is limited to in-frame clones, with some not included. Counted here are approximately 160,000 clones, 75% to 90% occurring once; the ten biggest clones make up around 4.3%. Sequencing was performed on PBMCs. These receptors all stem from a woman in her forties or fifties in good health and CMV-seropositive. CDR3s include the opening cysteine and the closing phenylalanine or tryptophan. The D gene is left open where the match is weak. Clone sizes are given selectively: once, few, many, or a class where the clone is expanded.

NA,TRBV14,NA,TRBJ2-2,CASSQDLGRVRTGELFF,TGTGCCAGCAGCCAAGATCTGGGCAGGGTTCGGACCGGGGAGCTGTTTTTT
NA,TRBV19,NA,TRBJ2-7,CASSPPGDRTYEQYF,TGTGCCAGTAGTCCACCAGGGGATCGGACCTACGAGCAGTACTTC
TRBD1,TRBV28,NA,TRBJ2-7,CASRESTGGSYEQYF,TGTGCCAGCAGGGAATCCACAGGGGGCTCCTACGAGCAGTACTTC
NA,TRBV28,NA,TRBJ1-2,CASSPTPNYGYTF,TGTGCCAGCAGTCCAACTCCTAACTATGGCTACACCTTC
TRBD1,TRBV5-1,NA,TRBJ1-2,CASSLATAGTGIYGYTF,TGCGCCAGCAGCTTGGCCACTGCCGGGACAGGGATCTATGGCTACACCTTC
NA,TRBV5-1,few,TRBJ1-1,CASSLAEVMNTEAFF,TGCGCCAGCAGCTTGGCCGAGGTTATGAACACTGAAGCTTTCTTT
TRBD2,TRBV5-4,NA,TRBJ2-7,CASTQAGTSFLEQYF,TGTGCCAGCACCCAAGCCGGGACTAGCTTCCTCGAGCAGTACTTC
TRBD2,TRBV5-5,NA,TRBJ2-5,CASSLGAGVIQETQYF,TGTGCCAGCAGCTTGGGCGCGGGGGTTATCCAAGAGACCCAGTACTTC
TRBD2,TRBV7-9,NA,TRBJ2-5,CASSSSAAGHHF,TGTGCCAGCAGCTCATCCGCAGCGGGGCACCACTTC
TRBD1,TRBV6-5,NA,TRBJ1-5,CASSQGARQPQHF,TGTGCCAGCAGTCAGGGGGCGCGTCAGCCCCAGCATTTT
TRBD2,TRBV28,NA,TRBJ2-1,CASSFSGLAGDNEQFF,TGTGCCAGCAGTTTCTCCGGACTAGCGGGAGACAATGAGCAGTTCTTC
NA,TRBV28,NA,TRBJ1-2,CASSLSLGREKGYTF,TGTGCCAGCAGTTTAAGTCTCGGCAGGGAAAAAGGCTACACCTTC
NA,TRBV4-1,NA,TRBJ2-1,CASSAGISEYNEQFF,TGCGCCAGCAGCGCAGGAATTTCGGAATACAATGAGCAGTTCTTC
TRBD1,TRBV19,NA,TRBJ1-2,CASSTGLNYGYTF,TGTGCCAGTTCGACAGGGCTAAACTATGGCTACACCTTC
NA,TRBV29-1,NA,TRBJ1-1,CSVDVIYPNTEAFF,TGCAGCGTTGACGTTATCTACCCGAACACTGAAGCTTTCTTT
NA,TRBV28,NA,TRBJ2-2,CASTSYRLNTGELFF,TGTGCCAGCACCTCTTACAGATTAAACACCGGGGAGCTGTTTTTT
NA,TRBV6-5,once,TRBJ2-7,CASASARGGEQYF,TGTGCCAGCGCTTCCGCCAGGGGTGGCGAGCAGTACTTC
TRBD2,TRBV7-2,NA,TRBJ2-7,CASRVAGGPHEQYF,TGTGCCAGCAGGGTAGCGGGGGGGCCCCACGAGCAGTACTTC
NA,TRBV9,NA,TRBJ1-4,CASSVGAVSTNEKLFF,TGTGCCAGCAGCGTAGGGGCAGTTTCAACTAATGAAAAACTGTTTTTT
NA,TRBV7-9,NA,TRBJ2-3,CSSSFSGLSTDTQYF,TGTTCCAGCAGCTTCTCGGGACTCTCGACAGATACGCAGTATTTT
TRBD2,TRBV18,NA,TRBJ2-1,CASSPRRESEGEQFF,TGTGCCAGCTCACCACGGCGGGAGAGTGAAGGTGAGCAGTTCTTC
TRBD1,TRBV9,NA,TRBJ1-2,CASSVGSGQGHYGYTF,TGTGCCAGCAGCGTAGGGTCAGGACAGGGTCACTATGGCTACACCTTC
NA,TRBV18,NA,TRBJ1-5,CASSPSENQPQHF,TGTGCCAGCTCACCGTCAGAAAATCAGCCCCAGCATTTT
NA,TRBV21-1,NA,TRBJ2-3,CASKDGSVTQYF,TGTGCCAGCAAGGACGGGAGTGTTACGCAGTATTTT
TRBD1,TRBV29-1,few,TRBJ2-1,CSVEGQGVFYSFNEQFF,TGCAGCGTTGAGGGACAGGGTGTCTTTTACTCCTTCAATGAGCAGTTCTTC
NA,TRBV28,NA,TRBJ2-6,CASNTPSSGANVLTF,TGTGCCAGCAACACACCGTCCTCTGGGGCCAACGTCCTGACTTTC
TRBD1,TRBV7-2,NA,TRBJ1-1,CASSASPTGVTIAFF,TGTGCCAGCAGCGCGTCCCCGACAGGGGTTACTATAGCTTTCTTT
TRBD1,TRBV11-2,NA,TRBJ2-3,CASSLDRVDTQYF,TGTGCCAGCAGCCTGGACAGGGTAGATACGCAGTATTTT
TRBD2,TRBV7-8,NA,TRBJ2-2,CASSQVARESTGELFF,TGTGCCAGCAGCCAGGTAGCGCGGGAGTCCACCGGGGAGCTGTTTTTT